A selection of T cell receptor beta chains follows, all from one sample in a study of T-cell reconstitution after alpha-beta-depleted transplantation in children. One entry per CDR3 protein, called by TCRdb with MiXCR from the PCR reads. The data show some 830,000 distinct CDR3 sequences, under 20% seen once. The sample in question was PBMCs, mostly from graft donor cells, obtained 360 days after TCRalphabeta/CD19-depleted stem cell transplant. All receptors derive from a male patient younger than 18 who had a stem cell transplant for acute lymphoblastic leukemia, so the T cells may come from the graft donor. CDR3s leave out the opening cysteine and the closing phenylalanine or tryptophan. D genes are given only for firm matches.

>.|TRBV5-1|TRBJ2-1
ASSSPPSNEQF
>.|TRBV12-3/TRBV12-4|TRBJ2-3
ASSPDSTSTDTQY
>.|TRBV7-7|TRBJ2-3
ASSRRRASTDTQY
>TRBD1|TRBV15|TRBJ2-1
ATSAAGWDRAFNEQF
>.|TRBV10-1|TRBJ1-2
ASSEAGTICRCGYT
>TRBD2|TRBV5-1|TRBJ2-3
ASSRLGTSGTRTQY
>.|TRBV12-3/TRBV12-4|TRBJ1-1
ASSLVPDTEAF
>TRBD2|TRBV12-3/TRBV12-4|TRBJ2-7
ASSLSGKNYEQY
>.|TRBV4-1|TRBJ2-2
ASSQHPLIQGTNTGELF
>TRBD2|TRBV18|TRBJ2-5
ASSPLALAEETQY
>.|TRBV3-1|TRBJ2-7
ASSRQAWGTYEQY
>TRBD1|TRBV28|TRBJ1-1
ASSSFQDRGRNTEAF
>TRBD1|TRBV2|TRBJ1-1
ASRFGTGGNTEAF
>.|TRBV12-3/TRBV12-4|TRBJ1-3
ASSSVRRRSGNTIY
>TRBD2|TRBV20-1|TRBJ2-1
SARAARTSGQF
>.|TRBV4-3|TRBJ1-1
ASSQGMAAGWNTEAF
>.|TRBV24-1|TRBJ2-7
ATSDSQVGDYEQY
>.|TRBV20-1|TRBJ2-7
SAKGEEGYSYEQY